This T cell receptor (beta chain) was sequenced in a study of human T cells and chemical hapten exposure. The time point was: patch test 2, 6 weeks after DPC sensitization. Treatment in this sample: therapeutic diphenylcyclopropenone sensitization with weekly scalp DPC. The CDR3 loop spans 17 amino acids. Looked up from germline, CDR1 is LGHNA and CDR2 is YNFKEQ. The V and J ends lost 0 bases and 0 bases respectively, with 11 bases between them. One entry per CDR3 protein, called by TCRdb with MiXCR from the RACE reads. The sample lists about 40,000 distinct CDR3 sequences, less than 4% occurring once.

This receptor was obtained from a man between 35 and 55 years old with alopecia areata. Some clones in this sample may be carry-over from other donors' samples. The chain is built from TRBV4-2 and TRBJ2-2; D possibly corresponds to TRBD2 (5 bases). The sample was whole blood, taken in connection with sensitization to the hapten diphenylcyclopropenone (DPC). This CDR3 is CASSQDSRLSNTGELFF. In DNA, the CDR3 is TGTGCCAGCAGCCAAGATTCGAGACTATCGAACACCGGGGAGCTGTTTTTT.